This T cell receptor beta chain emerged from a study of T cells in Graves' hyperthyroidism and ophthalmopathy. Germline V gene lookup returns CDR1 SGHRS and CDR2 YFSETQ. CDR3 length equals 14 residues. Germline trimming cut 3 bases from V and 6 bases from J; bases unmatched to any gene: 4. Amplification targeted TCR beta CDR3 regions from RNA transcripts. A first-round RT-PCR of the TCR CDR3 used the HTBI primer set. One entry per CDR3 protein results from TCRdb running MiXCR on the multiplex PCR reads. Of 500,000 to 600,000 distinct CDR3 sequences in the sample, around 46% were seen once. This clonotype was recorded many times. Patients were excluded for uncontrolled infection, other autoimmune disease, pregnancy or lactation. In making diagnoses, clinical symptoms, serum thyroxine and TRAb, thyroid ultrasound and orbital computed tomography were all used.

The clonotype comes from an adult woman with Graves' disease, either hyperthyroidism or ophthalmopathy (not recorded which). Sequenced sample: peripheral blood or thyroid tissue (not recorded which). The chain combines TRBV5-1 with TRBJ1-4, with 8 bases matching TRBD1. CDR3: CASSSETGDEKLFF. CDR3 DNA: TGCGCCAGCAGCTCCGAGACAGGGGATGAAAAACTGTTTTTT.